This T cell receptor (beta chain) was recorded in a study of Ad26.COV2.S vaccination and SARS-CoV-2 variants. Background on the study: Donor got 5x10^10 or 1x10^11 viral particles of Ad26.COV2.S.

A note on this clone: What it binds is not known.

The sample's treatment: some 20 received Ad26.COV2.S at low or high dose, single or two shots; 5 received placebo; per-sample allocation not given. Sampling was done on day 63 after the first vaccine or placebo injection. Wuhan-strain spike was delivered by a replication-incompetent Ad26 vector. General observations from the study: Vaccine and placebo recipients had comparable breadth of non-spike TCRs.

Sequenced by immunoSEQ multiplex PCR; TCRdb stores in-frame clones only, minus some. The table records about 680,000 clones, around 92% of them present only once. This receptor was obtained from a person between 18 and 65 years old who received the Ad26.COV2.S COVID-19 vaccine or a placebo. Source: peripheral blood, taken in a trial of Ad26.COV2.S vaccine versus placebo.

CDR3 nucleotide sequence: TGCGCCAGCAGCCAAGAAGTAGGGACTAGAGATGAGCAGTTCTTC. The encoded protein is CASSQEVGTRDEQFF. V usage is TRBV4-3 and J usage is TRBJ2-1; 8 nucleotides agree with TRBD2. Germline V gene data show CDR1 as LGHNA and CDR2 as YSLEER. V trimming: 0 bases; J trimming: 8 bases; junction bases outside the gene matches: 6. CDR3 length: 15 residues.